The next 18 T cell receptor beta chains were all read from a single sample in a study of cytomegalovirus exposure and HLA in healthy donors. The PCR contained 60 Vbeta and 13 Jbeta primers. This table comes from immunoSEQ multiplex PCR, and its TCRdb copy is limited to in-frame clones, with some not included. In the table there are about 160,000 clones, approximately 79% of which are singletons. The sequencing sample was made of PBMCs. The receptors here all came from a man in his forties in good health and CMV-seropositive.

This chain connects TRBV4-3 to TRBJ1-2, with D perhaps matching TRBD1 (5 bases). The germline CDR1 and CDR2 sequences are LGHNA and YSLEER. There are 14 residues in the CDR3. V lost 1 base to trimming and J lost 2 bases, with 8 bases between them. The CDR3 here is CASSQGQQNYGYTF. The CDR3 region has the DNA TGCGCCAGCAGCCAAGGACAGCAGAACTATGGCTACACCTTC.

The chain is built from TRBV15 and TRBJ1-1; 7 bases match TRBD1. CDR1 is LNHNV, CDR2 YYDKDF, per germline (reference sequence). The V segment lost 0 bases and the J segment 13 bases; nucleotides outside the gene matches: 14. The CDR3 has 15 amino acids. The CDR3 is CATSRDLTSRRGHFF. DNA of the CDR3: TGTGCCACCAGCAGAGATCTTACGAGTCGGAGGGGGCATTTCTTT.

Sample share makes this clone medium-sized. V usage is TRBV4-3 and J usage is TRBJ2-1; 7 bases fit TRBD1. This CDR3 contains 15 residues. Germline assignment: CDR1 LGHNA and CDR2 YSLEER. V gave up 1 base and J gave up 6 bases; unmatched junction bases: 6. The CDR3 nucleotides read TGCGCCAGCAGCCAAGGACAGGGCTCAGCCAATGAGCAGTTCTTC. It codes for CASSQGQGSANEQFF.

This clone appeared a few times. The chain recombines TRBV5-1 with TRBJ2-7; D not certain. The V gene's germline CDR1 is SGHRS and CDR2 YFSETQ. V dropped 1 base and J dropped 3 bases, with 11 bases sitting between them. The CDR3 length is 14 residues. The CDR3 loop is CASSLNQAIYEQYF. The CDR3 DNA follows: TGCGCCAGCAGCTTGAACCAGGCGATCTACGAGCAGTACTTC.

The V gene is TRBV5-1, the J gene TRBJ2-3; 14 nucleotides agree with TRBD2. The V gene's germline CDR1 is SGHRS and CDR2 YFSETQ. The length of the CDR3 is 15 residues. The V gene end was trimmed by 5 bases and the J gene end by 8 bases; junction bases not matched to a gene: 7. The CDR3 region has the DNA TGCGCCAGCAGGCGGACTAGCGGGGGGTCCGCTACGCAGTATTTT. Protein sequence: CASRRTSGGSATQYF.

The chain employs TRBV12-5 and TRBJ2-7, with 9 bases lining up with TRBD2. The germline V gene has CDR1 LGHNT and CDR2 FRNRAP. Trimming at V came to 7 bases and at J to 7 bases, leaving 11 bases not matched to a gene. The CDR3 contains 14 residues. Here the CDR3 reads CASALAGVTLEQYF. The CDR3 DNA reads as TGTGCTAGTGCCTTAGCGGGGGTTACCCTGGAGCAGTACTTC.

This chain links TRBV7-2 with TRBJ1-4, with TRBD1 matching 9 bases. This CDR3 is built from 15 residues. Per germline, CDR1 SGHTA and CDR2 FQGNSA. Trimming took 4 bases from V and 8 from J; bases not matched to a gene: 8. The CDR3 is CASSYLGQGREKLFF. CDR3 nucleotide sequence: TGTGCCAGCAGCTACCTCGGACAGGGGCGAGAAAAACTGTTTTTT.

This clone was seen only once. The chain carries TRBV4-3 and TRBJ2-2, with a tentative D call TRBD1 (5 bases). The CDR3 has 16 residues. Germline values: CDR1 LGHNA, CDR2 YSLEER. V dropped 0 bases and J dropped 5 bases, with 13 bases sitting between them. CDR3 bases: TGCGCCAGCAGCCAAGATGGGGCGTTTCGGACCGGGGAGCTGTTTTTT. It yields the protein CASSQDGAFRTGELFF.

The V gene is TRBV9, the J gene TRBJ2-2, with 9 bases lining up with TRBD1. CDR1 SGDLS and CDR2 YYNGEE come from the germline V gene. The junction had 6 bases not matched to a gene; V was cut back by 7 bases and J by 5 bases. The CDR3 runs to 14 residues. The CDR3 protein is CASGDRGGTGELFF. The CDR3 DNA reads TGTGCCAGCGGTGACAGGGGGGGTACCGGGGAGCTGTTTTTT.

The J gene is TRBJ1-5, the V gene TRBV7-8, with 9 bases that match TRBD1. The V gene's germline CDR1 is SGHVS and CDR2 FQNEAQ. Trimming at V came to 3 bases and at J to 3 bases, leaving 3 bases not matched to a gene. The CDR3 has 15 residues. CDR3 region: CASSFGTGHNQPQHF. In DNA, the CDR3 is TGTGCCAGCAGCTTCGGGACAGGGCACAATCAGCCCCAGCATTTT.

The chain recombines TRBV7-2 with TRBJ2-7; 11 bases match TRBD1. Germline V gene sequence: CDR1 SGHTA, CDR2 FQGNSA. The CDR3 spans 16 residues. Unmatched junction bases numbered 4, after V lost 3 bases and J lost 0 bases. The CDR3 coding sequence is TGTGCCAGCAGCTTCACCGGGACAGGGGGCTCCTACGAGCAGTACTTC. Protein product: CASSFTGTGGSYEQYF.

This clone was observed a few times. The chain recombines TRBV6-4 with TRBJ1-2; D gene ambiguous. The length of the CDR3 is 12 residues. In germline, CDR1 is MRHNA, CDR2 SNTAGT. The germline V and J ends were trimmed by 2 bases and 11 bases, with 12 bases remaining between them. The CDR3: CASSDRNTGYTF. CDR3 sequence (DNA): TGTGCCAGCAGTGACCGGAATACCGGGTACACCTTC.

The chain recombines TRBV2 with TRBJ2-6, with D maybe TRBD1 (6 bases). Trimming cost V 6 bases and J 2 bases, with 11 bases left between them. The germline gives CDR1 SNHLY, CDR2 FYNNEI. The CDR3 runs to 15 residues. Written as DNA, the CDR3 is TGTGCCAGCAGCCACAGGGAGACTGGGGCCAACGTCCTGACTTTC. Protein sequence: CASSHRETGANVLTF.

This clone occurred a few times. This sequence joins TRBV6-6 and TRBJ1-4, with 10 positions matching TRBD1. Germline assignment: CDR1 MNHNY and CDR2 SVGAGI (reference sequence). This CDR3 has 15 amino acids. V shed 5 bases and J 5 bases; nucleotides not matched to a gene: 5. The CDR3 loop reads CASSTRTGGNEKLFF. The CDR3 DNA follows: TGTGCCAGCAGTACGCGGACAGGGGGGAATGAAAAACTGTTTTTT.

This rearrangement joins TRBV4-1 to TRBJ2-7; 11 positions match TRBD1. This CDR3 contains 15 residues. V was pared by 1 base and J by 2 bases, with 1 base of the junction left unmatched. Germline V lookup: CDR1 MGHRA, CDR2 YSYEKL. As DNA, the CDR3 is TGCGCCAGCAGCCAAGGGGGACAGGGGGCCTACGAGCAGTACTTC. This gives the protein CASSQGGQGAYEQYF.

The chain uses TRBV9 and TRBJ2-2; TRBD1 might be the D (7 bases). The V gene's germline CDR1 is SGDLS and CDR2 YYNGEE. The CDR3 totals 16 residues. V gave up 4 bases and J gave up 6 bases, with 19 bases separating them. In DNA form, the CDR3 reads TGTGCCAGCAGCCCCCAGGGGGGCCGATGGTCCGGGGAGCTGTTTTTT. Protein product: CASSPQGGRWSGELFF.

V and J are TRBV7-8 and TRBJ2-1, with a weak D call TRBD1 (5 bases). The V end was cut by 1 base, the J end by 5 bases, with 15 bases between. Germline-derived CDR1 and CDR2 are SGHVS and FQNEAQ. The CDR3 length is 16 residues. CDR3: CASSLVIGVGDNEQFF. CDR3 nucleotides: TGTGCCAGCAGCTTAGTAATAGGGGTTGGGGACAATGAGCAGTTCTTC.

The chain has TRBV5-4 and TRBJ1-3; no firm D call. CDR1 is SGHNT and CDR2 is YYREEE in the germline V gene (reference sequence). The CDR3 loop spans 13 amino acids. Trimming shortened V by 1 base and J by 5 bases, and 7 bases separated the two germline ends. In DNA form, the CDR3 reads TGTGCCAGCAGCTTGAACAGCAGAAACACCATATATTTT. Residues: CASSLNSRNTIYF.